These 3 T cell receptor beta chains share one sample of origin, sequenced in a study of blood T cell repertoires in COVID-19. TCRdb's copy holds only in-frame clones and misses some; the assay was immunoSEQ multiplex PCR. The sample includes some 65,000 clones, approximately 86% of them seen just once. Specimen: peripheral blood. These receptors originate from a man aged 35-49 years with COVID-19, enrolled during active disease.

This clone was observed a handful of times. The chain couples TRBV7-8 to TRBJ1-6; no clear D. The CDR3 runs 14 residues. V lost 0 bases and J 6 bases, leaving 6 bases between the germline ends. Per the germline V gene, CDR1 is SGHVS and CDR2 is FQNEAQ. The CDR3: CASSLALSNSPLHF. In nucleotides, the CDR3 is TGTGCCAGCAGCTTAGCGCTGAGTAATTCACCCCTCCACTTT.

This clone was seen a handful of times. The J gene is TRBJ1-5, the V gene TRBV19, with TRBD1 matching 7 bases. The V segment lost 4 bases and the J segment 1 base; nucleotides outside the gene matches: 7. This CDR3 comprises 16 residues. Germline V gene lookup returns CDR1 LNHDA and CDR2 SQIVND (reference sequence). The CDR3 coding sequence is TGTGCCAGTAGTAATCACAGGGGAGGCAGCAATCAGCCCCAGCATTTT. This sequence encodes CASSNHRGGSNQPQHF.

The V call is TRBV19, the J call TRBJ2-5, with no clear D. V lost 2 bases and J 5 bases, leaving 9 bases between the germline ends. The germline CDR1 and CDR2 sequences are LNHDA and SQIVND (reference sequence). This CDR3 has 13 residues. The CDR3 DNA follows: TGTGCCAGTAGTATATCAGTCGATGAGACCCAGTACTTC. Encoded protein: CASSISVDETQYF.